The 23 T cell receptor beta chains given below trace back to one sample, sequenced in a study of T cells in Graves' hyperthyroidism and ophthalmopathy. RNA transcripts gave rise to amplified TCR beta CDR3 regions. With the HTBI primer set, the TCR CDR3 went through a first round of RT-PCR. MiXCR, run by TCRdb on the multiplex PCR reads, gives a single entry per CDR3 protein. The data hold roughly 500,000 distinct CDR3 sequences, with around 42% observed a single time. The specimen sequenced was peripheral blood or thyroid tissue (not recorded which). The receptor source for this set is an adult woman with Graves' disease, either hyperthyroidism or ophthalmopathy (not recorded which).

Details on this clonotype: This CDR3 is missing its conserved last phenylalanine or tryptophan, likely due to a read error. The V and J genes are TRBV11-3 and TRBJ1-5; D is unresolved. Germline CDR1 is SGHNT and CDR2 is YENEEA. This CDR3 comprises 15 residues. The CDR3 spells CASSLEAGSNQPQHL. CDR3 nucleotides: TGTGCCAGCAGCCTAGAAGCGGGAAGCAATCAGCCCCAGCATCTT.

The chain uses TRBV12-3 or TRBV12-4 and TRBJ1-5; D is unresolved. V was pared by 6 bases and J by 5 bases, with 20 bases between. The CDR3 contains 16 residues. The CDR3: CASSPHNAPKDQPQHF. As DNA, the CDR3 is TGTGCCAGCAGCCCACACAATGCCCCGAAAGATCAGCCCCAGCATTTT.

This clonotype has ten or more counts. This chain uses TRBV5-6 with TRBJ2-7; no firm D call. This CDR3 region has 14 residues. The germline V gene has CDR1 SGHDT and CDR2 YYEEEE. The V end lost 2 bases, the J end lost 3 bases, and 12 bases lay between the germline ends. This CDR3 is CASSLRLLGYEQYF. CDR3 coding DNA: TGTGCCAGCAGCTTAAGACTCCTGGGCTACGAGCAGTACTTC.

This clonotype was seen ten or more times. The CDR3 DNA is TGTGCCAGCAGAACTTCTACAGGGGGCGTAACTGAAGCTTTCTTT. It codes for CASRTSTGGVTEAFF. The chain has TRBV5-6 and TRBJ1-1; TRBD1 matches 9 bases. CDR3 length: 15 residues. CDR1 and CDR2 (germline): SGHDT, YYEEEE. The trim removed 5 bases at V and 5 bases at J, leaving 10 bases unmatched.

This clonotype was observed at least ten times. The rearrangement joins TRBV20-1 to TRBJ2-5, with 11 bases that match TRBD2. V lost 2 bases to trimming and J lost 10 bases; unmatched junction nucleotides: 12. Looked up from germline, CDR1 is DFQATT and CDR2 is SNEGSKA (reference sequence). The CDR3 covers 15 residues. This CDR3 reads CSARPLLAGERVQYF. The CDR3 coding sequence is TGCAGTGCTAGACCCTTACTAGCGGGGGAGCGGGTCCAGTACTTC.

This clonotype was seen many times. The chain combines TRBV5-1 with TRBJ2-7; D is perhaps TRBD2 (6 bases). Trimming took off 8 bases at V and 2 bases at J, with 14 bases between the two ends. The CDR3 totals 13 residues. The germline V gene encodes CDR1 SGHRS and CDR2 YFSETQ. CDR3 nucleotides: TGCGCCAGTAGGGGACTCGGAGCCTACGAGCAGTACTTC. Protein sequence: CASRGLGAYEQYF.

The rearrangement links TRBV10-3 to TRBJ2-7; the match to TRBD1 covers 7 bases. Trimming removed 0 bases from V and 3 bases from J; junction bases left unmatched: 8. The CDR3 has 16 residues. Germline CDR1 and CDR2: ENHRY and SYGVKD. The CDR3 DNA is TGTGCCATCAGTGAGTCGAATAAGGGACAGATCTACGAGCAGTACTTC. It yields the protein CAISESNKGQIYEQYF.

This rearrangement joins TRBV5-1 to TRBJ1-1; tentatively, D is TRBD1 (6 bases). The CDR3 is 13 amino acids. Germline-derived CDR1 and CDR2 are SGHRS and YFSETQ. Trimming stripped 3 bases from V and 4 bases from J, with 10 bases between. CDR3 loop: CASSWGRATEAFF. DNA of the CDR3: TGCGCCAGCAGCTGGGGGCGGGCCACTGAAGCTTTCTTT.

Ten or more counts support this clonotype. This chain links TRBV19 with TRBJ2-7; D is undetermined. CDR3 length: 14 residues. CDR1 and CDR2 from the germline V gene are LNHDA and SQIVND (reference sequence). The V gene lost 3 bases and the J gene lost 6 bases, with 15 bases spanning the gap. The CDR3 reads CASSIRNRMVEQYF. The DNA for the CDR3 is TGTGCCAGTAGTATCCGGAATCGGATGGTCGAGCAGTACTTC.

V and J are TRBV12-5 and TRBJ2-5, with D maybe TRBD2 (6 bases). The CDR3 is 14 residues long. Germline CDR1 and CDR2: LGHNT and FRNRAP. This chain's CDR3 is CASSLLRGSETQYF. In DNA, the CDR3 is TGTGCCAGCAGTTTATTGCGGGGATCGGAGACCCAGTACTTC.

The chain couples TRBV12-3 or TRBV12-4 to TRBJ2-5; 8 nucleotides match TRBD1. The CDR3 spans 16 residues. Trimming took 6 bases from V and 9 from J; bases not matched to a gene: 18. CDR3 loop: CASSSVQGVLGRAQYF. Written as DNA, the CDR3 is TGTGCCAGCAGCTCCGTACAGGGGGTACTCGGGCGGGCCCAGTACTTC.

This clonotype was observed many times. The DNA for the CDR3 is TGTGCCTCCGGGTTTGGGGGCTACACCTTC. This encodes CASGFGGYTF. The J gene is TRBJ1-2, the V gene TRBV19; D not resolved. V dropped 11 bases and J dropped 8 bases, with 12 bases sitting between them. CDR3 length: 10 residues. Germline lookup yields CDR1 LNHDA and CDR2 SQIVND (reference sequence).

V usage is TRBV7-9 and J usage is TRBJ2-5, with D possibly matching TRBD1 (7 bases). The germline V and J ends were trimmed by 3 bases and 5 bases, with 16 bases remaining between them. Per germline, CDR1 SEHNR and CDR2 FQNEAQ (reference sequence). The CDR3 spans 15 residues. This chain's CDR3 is CASSLRQGGRETQYF. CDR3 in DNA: TGTGCCAGCAGCTTGCGACAGGGTGGGAGGGAGACCCAGTACTTC.

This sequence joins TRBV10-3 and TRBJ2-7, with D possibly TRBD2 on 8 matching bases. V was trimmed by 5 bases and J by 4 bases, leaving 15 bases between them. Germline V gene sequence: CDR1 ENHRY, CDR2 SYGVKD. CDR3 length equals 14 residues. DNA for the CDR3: TGTGCCATCAGTCGGGGGGGACAGTTATACGAGCAGTACTTC. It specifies CAISRGGQLYEQYF.

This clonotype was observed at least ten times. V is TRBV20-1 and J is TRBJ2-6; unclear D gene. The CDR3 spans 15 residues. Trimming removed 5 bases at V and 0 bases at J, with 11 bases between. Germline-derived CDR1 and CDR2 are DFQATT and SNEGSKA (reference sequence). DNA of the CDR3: TGCAGTGCTGTGAATGGGCCCTCTGGGGCCAACGTCCTGACTTTC. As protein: CSAVNGPSGANVLTF.

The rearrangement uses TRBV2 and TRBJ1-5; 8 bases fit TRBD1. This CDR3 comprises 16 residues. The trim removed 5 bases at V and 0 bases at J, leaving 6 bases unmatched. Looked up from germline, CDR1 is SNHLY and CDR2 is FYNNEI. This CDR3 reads CASSREGQGSNQPQHF. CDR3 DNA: TGTGCCAGCAGTCGAGAAGGACAGGGTAGCAATCAGCCCCAGCATTTT.

DNA for the CDR3: TGTGCCAGCAGTTACTCGTTCGGACAGGGTCACGAGCAGTACTTC. Protein product: CASSYSFGQGHEQYF. The gene calls are TRBV6-2 or TRBV6-3 and TRBJ2-7; TRBD1 matches 8 bases. The CDR3 is 15 residues long. The V gene's germline CDR1 is MNHEY and CDR2 SVGEGT. V shed 0 bases and J 5 bases; nucleotides not matched to a gene: 6.

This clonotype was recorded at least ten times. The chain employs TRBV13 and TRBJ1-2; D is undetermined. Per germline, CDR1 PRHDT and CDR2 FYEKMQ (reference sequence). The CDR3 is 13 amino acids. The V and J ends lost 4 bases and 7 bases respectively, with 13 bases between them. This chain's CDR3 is CASSSDPMGGYTF. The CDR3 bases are TGTGCCAGCAGCTCGGACCCGATGGGTGGCTACACCTTC.

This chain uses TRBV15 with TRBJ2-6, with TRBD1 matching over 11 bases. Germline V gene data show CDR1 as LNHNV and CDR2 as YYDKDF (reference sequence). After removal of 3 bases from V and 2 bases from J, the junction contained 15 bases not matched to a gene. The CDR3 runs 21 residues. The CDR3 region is CATSSHRDRGYRSAGANVLTF. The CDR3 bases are TGTGCCACCAGCAGCCACCGGGACAGGGGGTATAGGTCGGCTGGGGCCAACGTCCTGACTTTC.

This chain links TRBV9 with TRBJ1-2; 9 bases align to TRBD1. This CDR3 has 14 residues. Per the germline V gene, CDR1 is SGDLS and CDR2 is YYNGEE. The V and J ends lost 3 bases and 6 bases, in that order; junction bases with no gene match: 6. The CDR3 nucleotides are TGTGCCAGCAGCGGATCCCGGGACAGGGATGGCTACACCTTC. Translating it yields CASSGSRDRDGYTF.

CDR3 in amino acids: CASSLTFASSYEQYF. In DNA form, the CDR3 reads TGTGCCAGCAGTTTGACCTTCGCGAGCTCCTACGAGCAGTACTTC. V usage is TRBV28 and J usage is TRBJ2-7, with D uncertain. CDR3 size: 15 residues. CDR1 is MDHEN, CDR2 SYDVKM, per germline. V shed 3 bases and J shed 0 bases, with 12 bases lying between them. The variable domain in full, completed from reference TRBV28 and TRBJ2-7, reads DVKVTQSSRYLVKRTGEKVFLECVQDMDHENMFWYRQDPGLGLRLIYFSYDVKMKEKGDIPEGYSVSREKKERFSLILESASTNQTSMYLCASSLTFASSYEQYFGPGTRLTVT.

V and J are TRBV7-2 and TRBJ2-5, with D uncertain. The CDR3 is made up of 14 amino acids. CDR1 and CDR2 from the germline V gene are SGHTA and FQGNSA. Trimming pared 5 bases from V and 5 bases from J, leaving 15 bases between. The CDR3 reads CASSTMSARETQYF. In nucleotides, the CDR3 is TGTGCCAGCAGCACCATGTCCGCCCGGGAGACCCAGTACTTC.

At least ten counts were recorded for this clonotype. CDR3 nucleotide sequence: TGTGCCAGCAGGAGGGCTAGCGGGAGGTCCTACGAGACCCAGTACTTC. Amino acids: CASRRASGRSYETQYF. The V and J genes are TRBV5-5 and TRBJ2-5; 11 bases align to TRBD2. V shed 5 bases and J 5 bases; nucleotides not matched to a gene: 11. This CDR3 is 16 amino acids long. The germline gives CDR1 SGHKS, CDR2 YYEKEE (reference sequence).